The 2 T cell receptor beta chains in this list originate from one sample, sequenced in a study of cytomegalovirus exposure and HLA in healthy donors. The PCR used 60 Vbeta and 13 Jbeta primers. Some clones are missing from TCRdb's copy, which holds only in-frame ones; the method was immunoSEQ multiplex PCR. The sample has 150,000 to 180,000 clones; 65% to 85% are singletons. Specimen: PBMCs. Receptors were obtained from a man in his late teens or twenties in good health and CMV-seronegative.

The chain carries TRBV7-5 and TRBJ2-3; the D segment call TRBD1 is taken from the table without a DNA check. TRBV7-5 is a known pseudogene. The CDR3 sequence is 17 residues long. The CDR3 nucleotides are TGTGTCAGAAGCTTAGCGGGGCACCCCTGTGGCACAGATACGCAGTATTTT. Its translation: CVRSLAGHPCGTDTQYF.

The chain combines TRBV5-4 with TRBJ2-5, with a weak D call TRBD1 (5 bases). V was trimmed by 0 bases and J by 6 bases, leaving 6 bases between them. Germline V lookup: CDR1 SGHNT, CDR2 YYREEE (reference sequence). This CDR3 is built from 12 residues. The CDR3: CASSLGGQTQYF. The CDR3, as DNA: TGTGCCAGCAGCTTGGGGGGCCAGACCCAGTACTTC.